The entry that follows covers one T cell receptor (beta chain) sequence. These data belong to a study of patients and donors after allogeneic stem cell transplantation. TCRdb reprocessed the RT-PCR reads with MiXCR, giving one entry per CDR3 protein. The table includes over 130,000 distinct CDR3 sequences, about two fifths detected once. The CDR3 covers 15 residues. In germline, CDR1 is MNHNS, CDR2 SASEGT. V lost 6 bases and J lost 2, with 14 bases in between. Sequences were obtained from blood, either unsorted or a sorted T cell fraction (not recorded which). This clonotype was obtained from a human donor who was either an allogeneic HSCT recipient or a stem cell or donor lymphocyte infusion donor (not recorded which). It is not recorded whose cells these are; they may come from a transplant donor. The rearrangement uses TRBV6-1 and TRBJ1-5; D call uncertain. Written as DNA, the CDR3 is TGTGCCAGCAGCGGCGGTTCGGCGGGCAATCAGCCCCAGCATTTT. Encoded protein: CASSGGSAGNQPQHF.